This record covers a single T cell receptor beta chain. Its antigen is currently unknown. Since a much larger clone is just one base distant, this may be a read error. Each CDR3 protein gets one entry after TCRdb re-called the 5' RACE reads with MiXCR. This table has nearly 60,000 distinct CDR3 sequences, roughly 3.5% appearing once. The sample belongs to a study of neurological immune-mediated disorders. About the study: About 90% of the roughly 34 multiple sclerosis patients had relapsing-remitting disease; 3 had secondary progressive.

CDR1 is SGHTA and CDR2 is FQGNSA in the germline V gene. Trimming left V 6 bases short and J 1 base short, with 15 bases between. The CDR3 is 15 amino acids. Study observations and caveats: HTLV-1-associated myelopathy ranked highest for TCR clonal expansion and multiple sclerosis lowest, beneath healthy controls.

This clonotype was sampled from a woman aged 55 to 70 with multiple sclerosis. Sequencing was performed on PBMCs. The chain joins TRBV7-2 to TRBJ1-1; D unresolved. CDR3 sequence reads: CASRKHIYGNTEAFF. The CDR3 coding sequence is TGTGCCAGCAGGAAACACATTTACGGGAACACTGAAGCTTTCTTT.